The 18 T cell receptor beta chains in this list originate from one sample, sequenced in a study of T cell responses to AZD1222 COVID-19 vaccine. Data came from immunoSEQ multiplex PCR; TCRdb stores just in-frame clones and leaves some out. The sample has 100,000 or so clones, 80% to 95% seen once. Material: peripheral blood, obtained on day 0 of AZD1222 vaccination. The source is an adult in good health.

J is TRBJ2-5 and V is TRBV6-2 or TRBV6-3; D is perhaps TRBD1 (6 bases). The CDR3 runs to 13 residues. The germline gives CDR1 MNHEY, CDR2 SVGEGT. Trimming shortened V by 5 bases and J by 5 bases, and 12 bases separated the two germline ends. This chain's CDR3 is CASSAQGWETQYF. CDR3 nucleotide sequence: TGTGCCAGCAGTGCACAGGGATGGGAGACCCAGTACTTC.

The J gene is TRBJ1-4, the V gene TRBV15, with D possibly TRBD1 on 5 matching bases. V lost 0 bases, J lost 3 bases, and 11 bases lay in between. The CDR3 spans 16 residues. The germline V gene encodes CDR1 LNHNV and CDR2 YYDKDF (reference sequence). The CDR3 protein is CATSRDPGTANEKLFF. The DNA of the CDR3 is TGTGCCACCAGCAGAGATCCGGGGACGGCTAATGAAAAACTGTTTTTT.

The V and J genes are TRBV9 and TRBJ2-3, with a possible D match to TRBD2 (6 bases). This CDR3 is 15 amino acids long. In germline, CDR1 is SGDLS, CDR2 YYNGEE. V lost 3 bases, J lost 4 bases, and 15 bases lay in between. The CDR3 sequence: CASSAPTSIPDTQYF. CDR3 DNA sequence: TGTGCCAGCAGCGCCCCGACTAGTATCCCAGATACGCAGTATTTT. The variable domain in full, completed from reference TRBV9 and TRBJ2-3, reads DSGVTQTPKHLITATGQRVTLRCSPRSGDLSVYWYQQSLDQGLQFLIQYYNGEERAKGNILERFSAQQFPDLHSELNLSSLELGDSALYFCASSAPTSIPDTQYFGPGTRLTVL.

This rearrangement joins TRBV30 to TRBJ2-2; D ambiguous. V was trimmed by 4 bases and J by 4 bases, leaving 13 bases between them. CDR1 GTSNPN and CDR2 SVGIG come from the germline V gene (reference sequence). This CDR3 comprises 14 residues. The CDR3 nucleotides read TGTGCCTGGACGTTTGGGTCGAGCACCGGGGAGCTGTTTTTT. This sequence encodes CAWTFGSSTGELFF.

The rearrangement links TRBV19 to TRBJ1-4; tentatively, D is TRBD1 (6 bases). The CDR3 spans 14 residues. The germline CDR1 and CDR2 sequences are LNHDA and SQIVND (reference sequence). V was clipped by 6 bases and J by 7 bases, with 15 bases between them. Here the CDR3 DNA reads TGTGCCAGTAGGGATGCCGGACAGCTTGAAAAACTGTTTTTT. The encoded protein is CASRDAGQLEKLFF.

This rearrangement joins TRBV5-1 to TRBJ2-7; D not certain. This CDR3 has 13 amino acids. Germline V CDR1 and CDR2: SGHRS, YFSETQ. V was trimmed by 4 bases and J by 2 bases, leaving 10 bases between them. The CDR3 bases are TGCGCCAGCAGCATTGGTATTACCTACGAGCAGTACTTC. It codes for CASSIGITYEQYF.

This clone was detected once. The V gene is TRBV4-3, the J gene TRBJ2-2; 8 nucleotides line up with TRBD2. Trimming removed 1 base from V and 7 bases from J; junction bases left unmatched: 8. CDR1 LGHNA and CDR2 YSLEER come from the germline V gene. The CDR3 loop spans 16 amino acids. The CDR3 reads CASSQGGGGRGGELFF. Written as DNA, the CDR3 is TGCGCCAGCAGCCAAGGAGGCGGGGGGCGGGGCGGGGAGCTGTTTTTT.

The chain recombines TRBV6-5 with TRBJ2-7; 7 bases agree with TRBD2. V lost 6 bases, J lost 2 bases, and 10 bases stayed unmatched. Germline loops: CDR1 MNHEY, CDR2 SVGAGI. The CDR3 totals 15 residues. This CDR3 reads CASSASGTFTYEQYF. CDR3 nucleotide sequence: TGTGCCAGCAGCGCCAGCGGGACCTTCACCTACGAGCAGTACTTC.

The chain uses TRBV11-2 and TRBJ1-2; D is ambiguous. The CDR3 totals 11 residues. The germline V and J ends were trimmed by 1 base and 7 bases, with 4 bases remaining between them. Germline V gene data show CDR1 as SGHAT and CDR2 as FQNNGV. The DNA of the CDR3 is TGTGCCAGCAGCTTAGGGTCTGGCTACACCTTC. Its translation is CASSLGSGYTF.

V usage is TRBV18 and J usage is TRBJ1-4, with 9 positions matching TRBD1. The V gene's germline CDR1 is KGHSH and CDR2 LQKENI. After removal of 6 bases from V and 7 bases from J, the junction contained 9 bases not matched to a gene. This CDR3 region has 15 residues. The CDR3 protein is CASSQTGTGIEKLFF. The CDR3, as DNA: TGTGCCAGCTCCCAAACCGGGACAGGGATTGAAAAACTGTTTTTT.

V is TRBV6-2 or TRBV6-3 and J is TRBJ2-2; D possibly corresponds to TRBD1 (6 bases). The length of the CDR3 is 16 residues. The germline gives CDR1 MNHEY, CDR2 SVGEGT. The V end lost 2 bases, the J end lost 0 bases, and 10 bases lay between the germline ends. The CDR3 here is CASSYPPGANTGELFF. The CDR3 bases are TGTGCCAGCAGTTACCCCCCAGGGGCGAACACCGGGGAGCTGTTTTTT.

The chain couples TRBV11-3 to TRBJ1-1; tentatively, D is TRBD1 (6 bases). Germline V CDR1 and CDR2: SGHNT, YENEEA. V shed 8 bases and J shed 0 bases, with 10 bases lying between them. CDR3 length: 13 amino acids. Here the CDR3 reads CASGQGLNTEAFF. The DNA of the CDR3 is TGTGCCAGCGGGCAGGGGCTGAACACTGAAGCTTTCTTT.

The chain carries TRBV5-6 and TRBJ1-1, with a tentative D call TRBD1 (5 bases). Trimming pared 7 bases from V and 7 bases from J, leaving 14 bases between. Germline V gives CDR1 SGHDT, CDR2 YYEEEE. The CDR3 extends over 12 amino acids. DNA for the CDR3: TGTGCCAGCGGCGGGACCAAGATTGAAGCTTTCTTT. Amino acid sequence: CASGGTKIEAFF. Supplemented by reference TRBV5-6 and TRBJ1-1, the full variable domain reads DAGVTQSPTHLIKTRGQQVTLRCSPKSGHDTVSWYQQALGQGPQFIFQYYEEEERQRGNFPDRFSGHQFPNYSSELNVNALLLGDSALYLCASGGTKIEAFFGQGTRLTVV.

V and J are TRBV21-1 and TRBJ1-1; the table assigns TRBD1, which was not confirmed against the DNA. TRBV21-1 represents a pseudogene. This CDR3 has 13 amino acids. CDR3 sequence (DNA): TGTGCCAGCAGCCTGGGGCCGAGCACTGAAGCTTTCTTT. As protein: CASSLGPSTEAFF.

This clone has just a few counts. CDR3 residues: CASSPGQGSGSPLHF. The CDR3 nucleotides read TGTGCCAGCAGCCCCGGACAGGGCTCTGGTTCACCCCTCCACTTT. V and J are TRBV5-6 and TRBJ1-6, with TRBD1 identical over 8 bases. This CDR3 spans 15 amino acids. Germline CDR1 SGHDT, CDR2 YYEEEE. V lost 4 bases, J lost 9 bases, and 9 bases stayed unmatched.

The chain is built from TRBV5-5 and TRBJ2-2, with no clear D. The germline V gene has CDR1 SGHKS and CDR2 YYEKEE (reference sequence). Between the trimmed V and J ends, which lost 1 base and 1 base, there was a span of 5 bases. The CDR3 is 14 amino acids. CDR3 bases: TGTGCCAGCAGCTTGAATGGGAACACCGGGGAGCTGTTTTTT. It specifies CASSLNGNTGELFF.

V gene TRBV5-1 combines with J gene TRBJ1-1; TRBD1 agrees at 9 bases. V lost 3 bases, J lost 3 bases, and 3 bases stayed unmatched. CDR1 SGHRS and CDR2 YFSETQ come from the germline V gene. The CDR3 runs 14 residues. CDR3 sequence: CASSWTGDHTEAFF. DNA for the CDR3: TGCGCCAGCAGCTGGACAGGGGATCACACTGAAGCTTTCTTT.

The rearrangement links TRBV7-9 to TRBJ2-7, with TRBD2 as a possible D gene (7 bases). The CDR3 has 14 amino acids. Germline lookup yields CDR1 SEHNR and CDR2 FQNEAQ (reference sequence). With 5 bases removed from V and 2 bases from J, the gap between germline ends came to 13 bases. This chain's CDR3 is CASSGGGLTYEQYF. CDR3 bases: TGTGCCAGCAGCGGCGGGGGCTTAACCTACGAGCAGTACTTC.